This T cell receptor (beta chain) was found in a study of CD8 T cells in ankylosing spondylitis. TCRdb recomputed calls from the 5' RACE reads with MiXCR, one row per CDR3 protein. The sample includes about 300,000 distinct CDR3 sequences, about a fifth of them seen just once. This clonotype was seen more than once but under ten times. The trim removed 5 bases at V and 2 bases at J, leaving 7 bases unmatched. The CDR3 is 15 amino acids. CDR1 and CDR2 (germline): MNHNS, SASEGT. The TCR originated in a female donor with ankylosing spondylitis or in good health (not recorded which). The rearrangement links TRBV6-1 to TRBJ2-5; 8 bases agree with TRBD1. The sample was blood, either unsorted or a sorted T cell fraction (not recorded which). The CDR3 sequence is CASSRGQVIQETQYF. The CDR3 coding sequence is TGTGCCAGCAGTCGGGGACAGGTCATACAAGAGACCCAGTACTTC.